This TCR beta chain was sequenced in a study of CD8+CD57+ T cells in acquired aplastic anemia. The overall study: DNA from sorted CD4+ and CD8+ cells averaged 3.2 ug. Sequencing produced an average of approximately 10 million reads per healthy donor for CD4+ cells. Study-wide results and caveats: The study identified around 28 CD8+ CDR3 sequences shared by patients and controls. No significant difference in CD8+ Simpson's diversity was found between patients and controls.

This clonotype was counted many times. Antigen unknown. Germline values: CDR1 SNHLY, CDR2 FYNNEI. The CDR3 runs to 15 residues. V was pared by 9 bases and J by 2 bases, with 9 bases of the junction left unmatched. TCR beta VDJ and CDR3 profiling used genomic DNA as template. Each CDR3 protein gets one entry after TCRdb re-called the reads with MiXCR. The sample has about 220,000 distinct CDR3 sequences, 30% to 35% seen once. This chain links TRBV2 with TRBJ1-5; 8 nucleotides line up with TRBD1. This clonotype originated in a human donor in good health, serving as a control. Sequenced material: sorted CD4+, CD8+, or CD8+CD57+ T cells (not recorded which) from PBMCs. The CDR3 DNA is TGTGCCAGTGGGAGGGACAGGCATGGCAATCAGCCCCAGCATTTT. Amino acid sequence: CASGRDRHGNQPQHF. Filled out from reference TRBV2 and TRBJ1-5, the complete variable domain reads EPEVTQTPSHQVTQMGQEVILRCVPISNHLYFYWYRQILGQKVEFLVSFYNNEISEKSEIFDDQFSVERPDGSNFTLKIRSTKLEDSAMYFCASGRDRHGNQPQHFGDGTRLSIL.